The following is a TCR beta chain sequence with its context. These data belong to a study of T-cell memory formation after mild COVID-19. The CDR3 covers 15 residues. V was pared by 8 bases and J by 14 bases, with 13 bases of the junction left unmatched. TCRdb redid the calling of the 5' RACE reads with MiXCR, one entry per CDR3 protein. Here the sample spans around 130,000 distinct CDR3 sequences, more than 13% being singletons. This receptor was obtained from an adult woman who had mild COVID-19 (a few samples of this study predate the infection). Cell type and time point are not known. The sample was PBMCs or a T cell subset sorted from them (not recorded which). The genes are TRBV12-3 or TRBV12-4 and TRBJ2-1; 15 bases map to TRBD2. As DNA, the CDR3 is TGTGCCAGCGGGCTCCCGGGACTAGCGGGAGGCAGAGAGTTCTTC. This translates into CASGLPGLAGGREFF.